A single sample is the source of the 28 T cell receptor beta chains below, sequenced in a study of cytomegalovirus exposure and HLA in healthy donors. Primers included in the PCR were 60 Vbeta and 13 Jbeta primers. Only in-frame clones appear in the TCRdb table, and some are missing; sequencing was by immunoSEQ multiplex PCR. This table lists 90,000 to 100,000 clones. The sequenced material came from PBMCs. These receptors were collected from a woman aged 25 to 45 in good health and CMV-seronegative.

This chain's CDR3 is CAIKGGHEKLFF. CDR3 DNA: TGTGCCATAAAGGGGGGGCATGAAAAACTGTTTTTT. J is TRBJ1-4 and V is TRBV6-5, with D possibly being TRBD1 (6 bases). The CDR3 covers 12 residues. V was pared by 10 bases and J by 6 bases, with 12 bases between. The germline V gene encodes CDR1 MNHEY and CDR2 SVGAGI.

This rearrangement joins TRBV19 to TRBJ1-5; D gene unclear. The CDR3 spans 15 residues. Germline-derived CDR1 and CDR2 are LNHDA and SQIVND (reference sequence). V dropped 1 base and J dropped 7 bases, with 14 bases sitting between them. The CDR3 DNA is TGTGCCAGTAGTATAGGACCGGCCGGGAGCCAGCCCCAGCATTTT. It specifies CASSIGPAGSQPQHF.

This chain uses TRBV7-2 with TRBJ1-5; 9 nucleotides line up with TRBD1. The ends lost 4 bases at V and 5 bases at J; junction bases unmatched: 6. The CDR3 length is 15 residues. Germline CDR1 reads SGHTA; CDR2 reads FQGNSA. The CDR3 protein is CASSSITGGDQPQHF. The CDR3, as DNA: TGTGCCAGCAGCTCTATCACAGGGGGCGATCAGCCCCAGCATTTT.

V and J are TRBV2 and TRBJ2-2, with 8 bases lining up with TRBD2. Germline V CDR1 and CDR2: SNHLY, FYNNEI. Unmatched junction bases numbered 3, after V lost 6 bases and J lost 0 bases. The CDR3 runs 15 residues. The chain's CDR3 is CASRGGLANTGELFF. The CDR3 DNA follows: TGTGCCAGCAGGGGGGGACTAGCGAACACCGGGGAGCTGTTTTTT.

The chain couples TRBV27 to TRBJ1-1; no clear D. Trimming shortened V by 0 bases and J by 1 base, and 9 bases separated the two germline ends. The CDR3 has 15 residues. Germline V gene sequence: CDR1 MNHEY, CDR2 SMNVEV (reference sequence). The CDR3 sequence: CASSLSKTQNTEAFF. In DNA, the CDR3 is TGTGCCAGCAGTTTATCGAAGACACAGAACACTGAAGCTTTCTTT.

This sequence joins TRBV11-3 and TRBJ2-5, with 15 bases lining up with TRBD2. This CDR3 has 16 residues. The germline V gene encodes CDR1 SGHNT and CDR2 YENEEA. The V gene end was trimmed by 5 bases and the J gene end by 2 bases; junction bases not matched to a gene: 3. CDR3 residues: CASSLGLAGGQETQYF. The CDR3 nucleotides read TGTGCCAGCAGCCTGGGACTAGCGGGGGGACAAGAGACCCAGTACTTC. The variable domain in full, completed from reference TRBV11-3 and TRBJ2-5, reads EAGVVQSPRYKIIEKKQPVAFWCNPISGHNTLYWYLQNLGQGPELLIRYENEEAVDDSQLPKDRFSAERLKGVDSTLKIQPAELGDSAVYLCASSLGLAGGQETQYFGPGTRLLVL.

The chain recombines TRBV10-3 with TRBJ2-7; 10 positions match TRBD1. The CDR3 covers 15 residues. Trimming cost V 10 bases and J 4 bases; bases outside gene matches: 13. The germline gives CDR1 ENHRY, CDR2 SYGVKD. The DNA of the CDR3 is TGTGCCACCCAAAGATCCCGGGACAGGGGATACGAGCAGTACTTC. Amino acids: CATQRSRDRGYEQYF.

The J gene is TRBJ2-7, the V gene TRBV7-9; 7 bases are a match to TRBD2. The trim removed 3 bases at V and 2 bases at J, leaving 10 bases unmatched. CDR3 size: 16 residues. Germline V gene data show CDR1 as SEHNR and CDR2 as FQNEAQ (reference sequence). For the CDR3, the DNA is TGTGCCAGCAGCTTCTTGGGCGGGGGAACCCCCTACGAGCAGTACTTC. Encoded protein: CASSFLGGGTPYEQYF.

The chain combines TRBV4-1 with TRBJ1-1, with D unresolved. V was pared by 1 base and J by 3 bases, with 12 bases between. The CDR3 consists of 15 residues. Looked up from germline, CDR1 is MGHRA and CDR2 is YSYEKL. CDR3 in DNA: TGCGCCAGCAGCCAAGTCCTTCTCGGTGACACTGAAGCTTTCTTT. It is translated as CASSQVLLGDTEAFF.

This chain uses TRBV30 with TRBJ2-7; 8 bases line up with TRBD1. The length of the CDR3 is 15 residues. Germline CDR1 reads GTSNPN; CDR2 reads SVGIG (reference sequence). Germline trimming cut 2 bases from V and 2 bases from J; bases unmatched to any gene: 8. The CDR3 sequence is CAWSSDRGATYEQYF. The CDR3 DNA reads as TGTGCCTGGAGTTCCGACAGGGGAGCCACCTACGAGCAGTACTTC.

The chain recombines TRBV7-2 with TRBJ1-2; D is perhaps TRBD1 (5 bases). The CDR3 covers 16 residues. Germline CDR1 is SGHTA and CDR2 is FQGNSA. Trimming took 2 bases from V and 1 from J, leaving 14 bases between them. The CDR3 nucleotides read TGTGCCAGCAGCTTATCCTCGGGGGGGAGTAACTATGGCTACACCTTC. This gives the protein CASSLSSGGSNYGYTF.

CDR3 sequence reads: CASSDRGVLSEKLFF. CDR3 sequence (DNA): TGTGCCAGCAGCGACAGGGGGGTTTTGAGCGAAAAACTGTTTTTT. This chain links TRBV2 with TRBJ1-4, with TRBD1 matching over 9 bases. Germline V gives CDR1 SNHLY, CDR2 FYNNEI. V gave up 6 bases and J gave up 8 bases; unmatched junction bases: 10. This CDR3 has 15 amino acids.

The chain is built from TRBV7-8 and TRBJ2-1; 8 bases fit TRBD2. Germline V gene sequence: CDR1 SGHVS, CDR2 FQNEAQ. With 1 base clipped from V and 7 bases from J, the junction kept 6 bases outside the gene matches. This CDR3 comprises 15 residues. CDR3 DNA sequence: TGTGCCAGCAGCTTAGGCGCGGGGGGAAATAATGAGCAGTTCTTC. This sequence encodes CASSLGAGGNNEQFF.

V usage is TRBV10-3 and J usage is TRBJ1-1, with 8 nucleotides matching TRBD1. The CDR3 loop spans 15 amino acids. Trimming took 2 bases from V and 4 from J; bases not matched to a gene: 6. Per germline, CDR1 ENHRY and CDR2 SYGVKD. For the CDR3, the DNA is TGTGCCATCAGTGAGGAACACAGGGGGGGCACTGAAGCTTTCTTT. Amino acid sequence: CAISEEHRGGTEAFF.

The gene calls are TRBV7-3 and TRBJ1-2; 7 nucleotides agree with TRBD1. With V trimmed by 4 bases and J by 4 bases, 6 bases remained unmatched. There are 14 residues in the CDR3. The germline V gene encodes CDR1 SGHTA and CDR2 FQGTGA. The chain's CDR3 is CASSSQGNLYGYTF. CDR3 sequence (DNA): TGTGCCAGCAGCTCACAGGGGAATCTCTATGGCTACACCTTC. Complete variable domain (other parts from reference TRBV7-3 and TRBJ1-2): GAGVSQTPSNKVTEKGKYVELRCDPISGHTALYWYRQSLGQGPEFLIYFQGTGAADDSGLPNDRFFAVRPEGSVSTLKIQRTERGDSAVYLCASSSQGNLYGYTFGSGTRLTVV.

The V and J genes are TRBV11-2 and TRBJ2-3, with 8 bases aligning to TRBD2. CDR3 size: 17 residues. The V segment lost 4 bases and the J segment 2 bases; nucleotides outside the gene matches: 11. The V gene's germline CDR1 is SGHAT and CDR2 FQNNGV. CDR3 residues: CASSYVLRGGSTDTQYF. As DNA, the CDR3 is TGTGCCAGCAGCTACGTTCTCCGGGGGGGATCCACAGATACGCAGTATTTT.

The genes are TRBV9 and TRBJ2-1, with D unresolved. The CDR3 contains 12 residues. V lost 4 bases to trimming and J lost 3 bases, with 5 bases between them. Germline V lookup: CDR1 SGDLS, CDR2 YYNGEE. This chain's CDR3 is CASSPNYNEQFF. As DNA, the CDR3 is TGTGCCAGCAGCCCCAACTACAATGAGCAGTTCTTC.

The CDR3 region is CASSPQGGYEQYF. The CDR3 DNA follows: TGTGCCAGTAGTCCGCAAGGGGGCTACGAGCAGTACTTC. The chain carries TRBV19 and TRBJ2-7; tentative D call: TRBD1 (6 bases). CDR3 length equals 13 residues. Trimming removed 5 bases at V and 3 bases at J, with 11 bases between. The germline CDR1 and CDR2 sequences are LNHDA and SQIVND (reference sequence).

The chain employs TRBV7-2 and TRBJ2-3; 11 bases fit TRBD2. The CDR3 has 16 residues. V trimming: 6 bases; J trimming: 4 bases; junction bases outside the gene matches: 9. Germline-derived CDR1 and CDR2 are SGHTA and FQGNSA. CDR3 bases: TGTGCCAGCAGTCATAGCGGGGGGGCTGGGGCAGATACGCAGTATTTT. Its protein product is CASSHSGGAGADTQYF.

This rearrangement joins TRBV19 to TRBJ1-5; D might be TRBD1 (5 bases). CDR1 is LNHDA and CDR2 is SQIVND in the germline V gene (reference sequence). The CDR3 runs to 14 residues. V lost 3 bases and J lost 8, with 14 bases in between. This CDR3 is CASSISTSREPQHF. CDR3 DNA sequence: TGTGCCAGTAGTATCTCAACGAGCAGGGAGCCCCAGCATTTT.

The chain has TRBV2 and TRBJ2-1, with 10 positions matching TRBD2. After removal of 7 bases from V and 2 bases from J, the junction contained 8 bases not matched to a gene. Germline assignment: CDR1 SNHLY and CDR2 FYNNEI. The CDR3 runs 16 residues. The CDR3 sequence: CASTNEGLAPYNEQFF. The CDR3 DNA follows: TGTGCCAGCACCAACGAGGGACTAGCGCCCTACAATGAGCAGTTCTTC.

This rearrangement joins TRBV7-2 to TRBJ2-5; D ambiguous. The CDR3 is made up of 14 amino acids. CDR1 SGHTA and CDR2 FQGNSA come from the germline V gene. V was pared by 2 bases and J by 4 bases, with 11 bases between. The chain's CDR3 is CASSLTAGTETQYF. The CDR3 DNA reads TGTGCCAGCAGCTTAACGGCAGGAACAGAGACCCAGTACTTC.

The rearrangement joins TRBV29-1 to TRBJ2-7; 8 positions agree with TRBD1. V gave up 5 bases and J gave up 3 bases; unmatched junction bases: 9. The CDR3 is made up of 14 amino acids. The V gene's germline CDR1 is SQVTM and CDR2 ANQGSEA. The DNA of the CDR3 is TGCAGCGTTCTTGACAGGGGAAAAGGCTACGAGCAGTACTTC. This translates into CSVLDRGKGYEQYF.

The gene calls are TRBV19 and TRBJ2-7; 7 nucleotides match TRBD2. Trimming at V came to 4 bases and at J to 1 base, leaving 7 bases not matched to a gene. The CDR3 totals 15 residues. Per the germline V gene, CDR1 is LNHDA and CDR2 is SQIVND (reference sequence). CDR3 sequence (DNA): TGTGCCAGTAGTACCCGGCGGGGGAAATCCTACGAGCAGTACTTC. Its translation: CASSTRRGKSYEQYF.

The chain has TRBV29-1 and TRBJ1-2, with D tentatively TRBD1 (5 bases). The CDR3 has 12 residues. Germline loops: CDR1 SQVTM, CDR2 ANQGSEA. Between the trimmed V and J ends, which lost 4 bases and 4 bases, there was a span of 10 bases. Here the CDR3 DNA reads TGCAGCGTTGCTGACAGCCCCTATGGCTACACCTTC. It is translated as CSVADSPYGYTF.

CDR3 coding DNA: TGTGCCAGCAGTTACTCTGGCCAGGGCAACTATGGCTACACCTTC. Its protein product is CASSYSGQGNYGYTF. This chain uses TRBV6-5 with TRBJ1-2; weak D call: TRBD1 (5 bases). CDR1 and CDR2 (germline): MNHEY, SVGAGI. V was pared by 0 bases and J by 2 bases, with 10 bases between. CDR3 length equals 15 residues.

V usage is TRBV27 and J usage is TRBJ1-6, with 10 bases matching TRBD1. V trimming: 10 bases; J trimming: 10 bases; junction bases outside the gene matches: 7. Germline CDR1 reads MNHEY; CDR2 reads SMNVEV (reference sequence). CDR3 length: 13 amino acids. CDR3 residues: CATKDRGGSPLHF. The CDR3 region has the DNA TGTGCCACTAAGGACAGGGGGGGGTCACCCCTCCACTTT.

The rearrangement links TRBV7-8 to TRBJ2-7; 7 nucleotides match TRBD1. CDR1 is SGHVS, CDR2 FQNEAQ, per germline. The J segment lost 4 bases and the V segment lost 4 bases, leaving 10 bases of the junction unmatched. The CDR3 contains 15 residues. This chain's CDR3 is CASSYVGQPNYEQYF. DNA of the CDR3: TGTGCCAGCAGCTATGTGGGACAGCCTAATTACGAGCAGTACTTC.